What follows is one T cell receptor (beta chain) and its context. What antigen it recognizes has not been identified. Per-nucleotide qualities are absent, and no much larger clonotype sits a single base away. The data belong to a study of shared clonotypes between healthy human individuals (dated by TCRdb to about 2020). Describing the broader study: A few men and a couple of women, aged 18 to 49 years, made up the cohort. For each donor, CD4 naive and CD4 memory were each given three plates, CD8 naive was given two plates, and CD8 memory was given one plate. To increase sequencing depth and limit assay-specific biases, different laboratories used diverse techniques to prepare libraries and sequence TCR repertoires. Blood TCR repertoires of about 5 healthy adults were deeply sequenced to estimate repertoire size and the extent of clonotype sharing between individuals. Each donor's leukapheresis produced roughly between roughly 0.85 and 9.5 billion PBMCs.

Donors were healthy HIV-negative adults with no recently reported acute infections or vaccinations. All donors were Caucasian adults living in Nashville, Tennessee, USA. Magnetic negative selection was used to enrich CD4+ T cells, after which naive cells were positively selected on CD45RA and the negative fraction became the memory subset. After blood collection by leukapheresis, PBMCs were isolated using Ficoll-Histopaque density gradient centrifugation and then cryopreserved in the vapor phase of liquid nitrogen. Analytical flow cytometry was used to check the purity and quantity of each magnetically sorted T cell population. Genomic DNA was isolated from every sorted fraction and measured by UV absorbance on a Nanodrop 2000c. Using the deep immunoSEQ assay, TCR CDR3 regions were amplified from genomic DNA by multiplex PCR. Extracted genomic DNA from each cell subset was distributed evenly across all wells of several immunoSEQ 96-well plates, and each plate was treated as a replicate. For sorted subsets, about 0.2 ug genomic DNA, equal to some 30,000 T cell genomes, was loaded into each replicate PCR. Purified libraries were measured with a Qubit 3.0 fluorometer, size-checked on a Bioanalyzer 2100, and measured again with the KAPA Library Quantification kit. Every immunoSEQ 96-well plate was sequenced on a dedicated single-read 150-cycle Illumina NextSeq 550 flow cell. Regarding the original processing steps: Because the immunoSEQ output included only junctional sequences and no quality scores, the filtering could not be the same as the filtering used for full-length reads. Sequences were annotated with PyIR, a Python wrapper for IgBLAST v1.9, and V/J genes and CDR3 were assigned using IMGT germline references. Any read was removed if the V/J assignment was weak (E-value above 1e-6), the CDR3 was missing, or the read contained stop codons, out-of-frame junctions, or ambiguous translated residues. V3J clonotypes were defined as sequences sharing the same inferred V gene, J gene, and CDR3 amino acid sequence. To compute the percentage overlap between repertoires, the number of shared unique clonotypes was divided by the size of the smaller repertoire. RTK rarefaction, the Chao1 estimator, and Recon v2.1 estimates of unobserved clonotypes were used to assess repertoire richness. OLGA was used to compute generation probabilities for all TCRbeta clonotypes that the gDNA method yielded from a few donors. TCRdb stores this immuneACCESS table with in-frame sequences only. Part of the clones is absent; in the studies checked, under half of the shortfall reflects unresolved V genes, and no reason is known for the rest. V and J calls and clone size are given by that table; D and trimming were obtained from the DNA. The sample records 2 million to 2.5 million clones, 85% to 95% of which are singletons. 0.13% of the sample is taken by the ten largest.

The junction carries 9 bases between V and J, which are trimmed by 0 bases and 5 bases respectively. The germline V gene encodes CDR1 MNHNS and CDR2 SASEGT. Reading from cysteine to phenylalanine, the CDR3 counts 14 amino acids. The kept DNA is CDR3 alone, 42 bases in frame from the first base. Study-wide conclusions, independent of this receptor: About 5% of naive CD4, 3.5% of naive CD8, about 2.4% of memory CD4, and about 0.4% of memory CD8 clonotypes were shared across a few donors. Because the study included a small number of donors, the genetic and exposure-history diversity represented was limited. Only blood was sampled, and tissue TCR repertoires likely differ from those in blood. Even with the large sequencing depth, rarefaction of the sorted-subset datasets indicated that sequencing was incomplete. Compared with non-shared clonotypes, clonotypes shared by all four sorted-subset donors had higher generation probabilities. Pairwise subsampling indicated that sequencing depth was expected to affect the degree of clonotype sharing among donors. Estimated clonotype richness was generally larger for naive than for memory subsets.

This TCR derives from a man aged 18-30 years in good health. The chain links TRBV6-1 with TRBJ2-3; the D gene cannot be resolved reliably. The sequenced material came from naive CD4+ T cells sorted from blood. This specimen's cell subset or site label, per the study, means: CD45RA+ positively selected. The sequence in DNA is TGTGCCAGCAGTGAAGCTCAGGTCCTAGATACGCAGTATTTT. Its coded protein is CASSEAQVLDTQYF.